These 12 T cell receptor beta chains originate from one sample sequenced in a study of blood T cells in healthy people across ages. Primers used in a second PCR of about 7 to 12 cycles were a sample-barcoded 5' primer and a J-beta primer mix. TCRdb recomputed calls from the 5' RACE reads with MiXCR, one row per CDR3 protein. Of 1.5 million to 2 million distinct CDR3 sequences in the sample, over 25% are singletons; the top ten hold more than 6%. Sequenced input: blood. Receptors were obtained from a woman aged 30 to 39 in good health.

This chain links TRBV12-3 or TRBV12-4 with TRBJ2-1; no definite D call. Trimming removed 3 bases from V and 3 bases from J, with 9 bases in between. CDR3 size: 14 residues. In DNA form, the CDR3 reads TGTGCCAGCAGTTTTAGGAGCCTCTACAATGAGCAGTTCTTC. Translation gives CASSFRSLYNEQFF.

This chain links TRBV7-6 with TRBJ2-7, with 7 bases lining up with TRBD2. The germline V gene encodes CDR1 SGHVS and CDR2 FNYEAQ. This CDR3 contains 15 residues. With V trimmed by 3 bases and J by 4 bases, 9 bases remained unmatched. The CDR3 DNA follows: TGTGCCAGCAGCTTCTGGGGGGGAGCGCGGTACGAGCAGTACTTC. Translated: CASSFWGGARYEQYF. The full variable domain, completed using reference TRBV7-6 and TRBJ2-7, is GAGVSQSPRYKVTKRGQDVALRCDPISGHVSLYWYRQALGQGPEFLTYFNYEAQQDKSGLPNDRFSAERPEGSISTLTIQRTEQRDSAMYRCASSFWGGARYEQYFGPGTRLTVT.

This clonotype showed up many times. The chain recombines TRBV29-1 with TRBJ2-1, with D perhaps TRBD2 (5 bases). The length of the CDR3 is 11 residues. V shed 3 bases and J shed 8 bases, with 8 bases lying between them. Germline assignment: CDR1 SQVTM and CDR2 ANQGSEA. CDR3 sequence (DNA): TGCAGCGTTGACGAGGAGGATGAGCAGTTCTTC. Translating it yields CSVDEEDEQFF.

The chain has TRBV5-1 and TRBJ2-1; D remains ambiguous. Trimming shortened V by 4 bases and J by 7 bases, and 18 bases separated the two germline ends. The CDR3 extends over 15 amino acids. Germline CDR1 SGHRS, CDR2 YFSETQ. The CDR3 DNA is TGCGCCAGCAGCCAACACGAACGCGCCCGTAATGAGCAGTTCTTC. Residues: CASSQHERARNEQFF.

The chain uses TRBV3-1 and TRBJ2-3; tentatively, D is TRBD2 (5 bases). V lost 6 bases and J 6 bases, leaving 22 bases between the germline ends. The length of the CDR3 is 16 residues. Germline CDR1 and CDR2: LGHDT and YNNKEL (reference sequence). The CDR3 sequence is CASSNTWSGVEDTQYF. The CDR3, as DNA: TGTGCCAGCAGTAATACCTGGTCCGGGGTCGAGGATACGCAGTATTTT.

This clonotype was detected many times. The chain recombines TRBV20-1 with TRBJ2-7; D is perhaps TRBD2 (5 bases). This CDR3 is built from 13 residues. CDR1 is DFQATT and CDR2 is SNEGSKA in the germline V gene (reference sequence). Trimming removed 4 bases at V and 3 bases at J, with 13 bases between. The chain's CDR3 is CSANRAAGYEQYF. The CDR3 DNA sequence: TGCAGTGCTAACCGTGCGGCGGGCTACGAGCAGTACTTC.

This clonotype has ten or more counts. The chain carries TRBV12-3 or TRBV12-4 and TRBJ2-5; maybe TRBD1 (6 bases). Trimming stripped 6 bases from V and 2 bases from J, with 10 bases between. The CDR3 spans 13 residues. The CDR3 bases are TGTGCCAGCAGAAGAACAGGGCAAGAGACCCAGTACTTC. This codes for CASRRTGQETQYF.

J is TRBJ2-3 and V is TRBV20-1; no clear D. The CDR3 has 14 amino acids. Trimming removed 6 bases at V and 1 base at J, with 14 bases between. Germline values: CDR1 DFQATT, CDR2 SNEGSKA (reference sequence). The CDR3 bases are TGCAGTGCCGCGATCAGGAGTGGCACAGATACGCAGTATTTT. The encoded protein is CSAAIRSGTDTQYF.

This clonotype has only a few counts. The J gene is TRBJ2-7, the V gene TRBV28; maybe TRBD1 (5 bases). The CDR3 totals 15 residues. Germline-derived CDR1 and CDR2 are MDHEN and SYDVKM. The ends were cut back, 6 bases at V and 0 bases at J, with 15 bases in the middle. CDR3 bases: TGTGCCAGCAGCTCCCCCCGCAGGGCCTCCTACGAGCAGTACTTC. Residues: CASSSPRRASYEQYF.

This clonotype was counted many times. This chain connects TRBV29-1 to TRBJ2-3, with no clear D. V was pared by 5 bases and J by 0 bases, with 12 bases between. Germline values: CDR1 SQVTM, CDR2 ANQGSEA. The CDR3 loop spans 14 amino acids. In DNA, the CDR3 is TGCAGCGTTCCATTCCAGATTAGCACAGATACGCAGTATTTT. This codes for CSVPFQISTDTQYF.

The rearrangement uses TRBV12-3 or TRBV12-4 and TRBJ1-6; a weak D match, TRBD1 (6 bases). V lost 4 bases and J 5 bases, leaving 12 bases between the germline ends. The CDR3 spans 15 residues. The CDR3 region has the DNA TGTGCCAGCAGTTACTCGGACAGCCATAATTCACCCCTCCACTTT. This gives the protein CASSYSDSHNSPLHF.

This chain uses TRBV6-5 with TRBJ2-1; maybe TRBD1 (6 bases). The CDR3 covers 15 residues. Germline V CDR1 and CDR2: MNHEY, SVGAGI. The germline V and J ends were trimmed by 6 bases and 5 bases, with 17 bases remaining between them. The CDR3 is CASRASGTPNNEQFF. CDR3 nucleotides: TGTGCCAGCAGGGCCTCCGGGACACCAAACAATGAGCAGTTCTTC.